This is a list of T cell receptor beta chains from one sample in a study of blood T cell repertoires in COVID-19. Data came from immunoSEQ multiplex PCR; TCRdb stores just in-frame clones and leaves some out. The table lists about 190,000 clones, around 85% of them singletons. The sequenced material came from peripheral blood. Receptor source: a man aged 25 to 40 with acute or convalescent COVID-19. CDR3s include the opening cysteine and the closing phenylalanine or tryptophan.

TRBV30,CAWSVGTGLNYGYTF
TRBV24-1,CATSDRGTQYF
TRBV14,CASSPQGYGYTF
TRBV28,CASRPNRGGFRSGNTIYF
TRBV11-2,CASSRTGGGTGNTIYF
TRBV7-2,CASSPTSGALSEQYF
TRBV5-4,CASSSSGTSGYNEQFF
TRBV14,CASSPRVGTEAFF
TRBV24-1,CATSEGHLYEQYF
TRBV19,CASSLGAGQPQHF
TRBV27,CASSLSRQNTEAFF
TRBV5-4,CASSWQGYYGYTF
TRBV6-5,CASSLRLAGGPGLFF
TRBV14,CASSPIGDSRLELFF
TRBV10-1,CASSDRVPYEQYF
TRBV4-1,CASSQDILSGNTIYF